A single sample is the source of the 4 T cell receptor beta chains below, sequenced in a study of long-term antiretroviral therapy in people with HIV. At survey level, the immunoSEQ assay was run in its v3.0 version. Sequencing was performed with immunoSEQ multiplex PCR; in TCRdb, only in-frame clones are kept and a portion is missing. The sample contains tens of thousands of clones, about 88% of which appear only once. The sample was unsorted PBMCs, taken just under 2.9 years before starting antiretroviral therapy. All receptors derive from a woman aged 30 to 39 with HIV.

The chain couples TRBV6-4 to TRBJ2-7; tentatively, D is TRBD1 or TRBD2 (5 bases each). Germline CDR1 MRHNA, CDR2 SNTAGT. The CDR3 consists of 13 residues. V was trimmed by 2 bases and J by 0 bases, leaving 5 bases between them. In DNA form, the CDR3 reads TGTGCCAGCAGTGACGGGGGCTCCTACGAGCAGTACGTC. It codes for CASSDGGSYEQYV.

The rearrangement uses TRBV5-5 and TRBJ1-2; 7 positions match TRBD1. The CDR3 length is 13 residues. Trimming removed 0 bases from V and 8 bases from J; junction bases left unmatched: 4. CDR1 is SGHKS and CDR2 is YYEKEE in the germline V gene (reference sequence). CDR3 protein: CASSLAGGMGYTF. The DNA for the CDR3 is TGTGCCAGCAGCTTGGCAGGGGGTATGGGCTACACCTTC.

The chain couples TRBV7-8 to TRBJ2-1, with TRBD1 as a possible D gene (5 bases). This CDR3 region has 14 residues. V lost 3 bases and J lost 7, with 13 bases in between. Germline CDR1 and CDR2: SGHVS and FQNEAQ. The CDR3 region has the DNA TGTGCCAGCAGCTTCCGGGCGAAGGGGAATGAGCAGTTCTTC. As protein: CASSFRAKGNEQFF.

The chain has TRBV11-2 and TRBJ2-2; no clear D gene. CDR1 is SGHAT, CDR2 FQNNGV, per germline. The CDR3 has 13 residues. The ends were cut back, 1 base at V and 8 bases at J, with 8 bases in the middle. The CDR3 loop is CASSLGIKGELFF. DNA of the CDR3: TGTGCCAGCAGCTTAGGAATTAAAGGGGAGCTGTTTTTT. Based on the CDR3 plus reference TRBV11-2 and TRBJ2-2, the full variable domain is EAGVAQSPRYKIIEKRQSVAFWCNPISGHATLYWYQQILGQGPKLLIQFQNNGVVDDSQLPKDRFSAERLKGVDSTLKIQPAKLEDSAVYLCASSLGIKGELFFGEGSRLTVL.